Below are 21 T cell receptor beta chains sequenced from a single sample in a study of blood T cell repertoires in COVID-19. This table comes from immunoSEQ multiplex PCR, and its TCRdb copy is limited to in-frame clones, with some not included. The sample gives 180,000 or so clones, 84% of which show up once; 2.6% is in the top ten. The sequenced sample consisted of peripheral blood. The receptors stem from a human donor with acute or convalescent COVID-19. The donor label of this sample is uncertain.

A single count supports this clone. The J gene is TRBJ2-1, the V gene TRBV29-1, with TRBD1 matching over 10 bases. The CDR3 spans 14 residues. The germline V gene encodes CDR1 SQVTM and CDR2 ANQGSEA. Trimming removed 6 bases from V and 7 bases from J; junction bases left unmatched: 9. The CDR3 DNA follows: TGCAGCGTGGATCCGGGACAGGGGATTAATGAGCAGTTCTTC. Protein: CSVDPGQGINEQFF.

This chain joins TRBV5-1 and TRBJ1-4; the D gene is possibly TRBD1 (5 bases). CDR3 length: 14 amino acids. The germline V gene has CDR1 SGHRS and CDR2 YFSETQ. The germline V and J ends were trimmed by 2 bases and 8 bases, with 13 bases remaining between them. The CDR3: CASSLLGGGEKLFF. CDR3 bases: TGCGCCAGCAGCTTATTGGGGGGTGGAGAAAAACTGTTTTTT.

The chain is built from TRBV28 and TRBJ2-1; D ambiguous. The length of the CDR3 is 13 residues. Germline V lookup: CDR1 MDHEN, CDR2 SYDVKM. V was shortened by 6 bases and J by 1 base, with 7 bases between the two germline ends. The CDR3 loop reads CASSSPSYNEQFF. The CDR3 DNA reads TGTGCCAGCAGCTCTCCGTCCTACAATGAGCAGTTCTTC.

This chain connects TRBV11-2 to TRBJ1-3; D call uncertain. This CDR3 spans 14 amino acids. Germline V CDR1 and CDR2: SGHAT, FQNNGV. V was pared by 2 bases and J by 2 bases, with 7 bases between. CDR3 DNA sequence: TGTGCCAGCAGCTTACACGGGGCTGGAAACACCATATATTTT. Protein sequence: CASSLHGAGNTIYF. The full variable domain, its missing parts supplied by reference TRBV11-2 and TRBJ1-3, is EAGVAQSPRYKIIEKRQSVAFWCNPISGHATLYWYQQILGQGPKLLIQFQNNGVVDDSQLPKDRFSAERLKGVDSTLKIQPAKLEDSAVYLCASSLHGAGNTIYFGEGSWLTVV.

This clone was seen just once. This CDR3 reads CASSLAGPPSEAFF. DNA of the CDR3: TGCGCCAGCAGCTTGGCAGGTCCTCCATCTGAAGCTTTCTTT. V is TRBV5-1 and J is TRBJ1-1; no reliable D call. Looked up from germline, CDR1 is SGHRS and CDR2 is YFSETQ. The CDR3 has 14 residues. Trimming pared 0 bases from V and 6 bases from J, leaving 12 bases between.

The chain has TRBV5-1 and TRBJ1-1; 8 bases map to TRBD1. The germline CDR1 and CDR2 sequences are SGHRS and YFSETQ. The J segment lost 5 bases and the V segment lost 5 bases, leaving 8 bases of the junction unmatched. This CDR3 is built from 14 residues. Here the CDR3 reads CASSVQDRVTEAFF. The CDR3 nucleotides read TGCGCCAGCAGTGTCCAGGACAGGGTGACTGAAGCTTTCTTT. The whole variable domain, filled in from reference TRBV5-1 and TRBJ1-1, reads KAGVTQTPRYLIKTRGQQVTLSCSPISGHRSVSWYQQTPGQGLQFLFEYFSETQRNKGNFPGRFSGRQFSNSRSEMNVSTLELGDSALYLCASSVQDRVTEAFFGQGTRLTVV.

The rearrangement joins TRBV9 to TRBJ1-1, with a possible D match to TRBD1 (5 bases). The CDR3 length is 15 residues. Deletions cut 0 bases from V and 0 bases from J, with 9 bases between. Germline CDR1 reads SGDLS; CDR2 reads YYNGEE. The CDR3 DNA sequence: TGTGCCAGCAGCGTAGTAACGGGGGTGAACACTGAAGCTTTCTTT. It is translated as CASSVVTGVNTEAFF.

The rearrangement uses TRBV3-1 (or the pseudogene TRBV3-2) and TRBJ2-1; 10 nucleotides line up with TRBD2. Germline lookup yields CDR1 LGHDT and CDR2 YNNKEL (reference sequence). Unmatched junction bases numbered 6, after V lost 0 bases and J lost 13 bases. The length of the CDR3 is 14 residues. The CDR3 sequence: CASSQDRASGRQFF. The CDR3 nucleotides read TGTGCCAGCAGCCAAGATCGGGCTAGCGGGAGACAGTTCTTC.

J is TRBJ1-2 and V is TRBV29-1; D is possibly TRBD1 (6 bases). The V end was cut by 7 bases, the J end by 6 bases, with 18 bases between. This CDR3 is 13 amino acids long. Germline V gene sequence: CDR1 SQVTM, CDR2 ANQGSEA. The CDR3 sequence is CSAGGREVNGYTF. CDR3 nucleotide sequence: TGCAGCGCGGGGGGCAGGGAAGTGAATGGCTACACCTTC.

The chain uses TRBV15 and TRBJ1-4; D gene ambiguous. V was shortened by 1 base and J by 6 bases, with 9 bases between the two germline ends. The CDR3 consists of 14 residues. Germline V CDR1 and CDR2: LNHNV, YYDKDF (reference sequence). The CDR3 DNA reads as TGTGCCACCAGCAGAGGCCAGGATCATGAAAAACTGTTTTTT. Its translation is CATSRGQDHEKLFF.

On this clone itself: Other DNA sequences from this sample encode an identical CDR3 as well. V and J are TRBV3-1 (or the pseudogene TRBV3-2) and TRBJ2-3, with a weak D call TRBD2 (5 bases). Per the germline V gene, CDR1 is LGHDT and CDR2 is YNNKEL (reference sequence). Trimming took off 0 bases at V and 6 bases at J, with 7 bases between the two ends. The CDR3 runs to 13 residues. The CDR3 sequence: CASSQDPGDTQYF. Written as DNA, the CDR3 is TGTGCCAGCAGCCAAGATCCGGGGGATACGCAGTATTTT.

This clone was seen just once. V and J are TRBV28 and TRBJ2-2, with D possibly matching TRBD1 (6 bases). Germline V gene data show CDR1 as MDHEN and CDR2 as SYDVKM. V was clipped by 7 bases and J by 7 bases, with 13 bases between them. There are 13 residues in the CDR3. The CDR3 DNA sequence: TGTGCCAGCACTAAGCAACAGGGCGGGGAGCTGTTTTTT. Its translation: CASTKQQGGELFF.

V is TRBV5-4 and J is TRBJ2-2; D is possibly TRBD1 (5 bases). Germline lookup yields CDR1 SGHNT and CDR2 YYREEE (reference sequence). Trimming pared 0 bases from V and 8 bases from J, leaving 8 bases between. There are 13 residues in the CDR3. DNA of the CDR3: TGTGCCAGCAGCTTGGGGGCAGGGGGGGAGCTGTTTTTT. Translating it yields CASSLGAGGELFF.

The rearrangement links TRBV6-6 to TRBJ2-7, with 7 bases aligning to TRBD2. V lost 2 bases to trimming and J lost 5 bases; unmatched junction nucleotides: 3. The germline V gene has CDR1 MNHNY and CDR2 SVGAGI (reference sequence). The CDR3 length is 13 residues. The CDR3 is CASSYPSGNEQYF. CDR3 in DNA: TGTGCCAGCAGTTACCCAAGCGGGAACGAGCAGTACTTC.

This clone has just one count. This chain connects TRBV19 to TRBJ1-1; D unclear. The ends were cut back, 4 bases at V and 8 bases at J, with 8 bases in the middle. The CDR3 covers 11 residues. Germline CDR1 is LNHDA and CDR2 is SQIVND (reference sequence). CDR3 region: CASSSPGEAFF. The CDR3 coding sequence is TGTGCCAGTAGTAGTCCCGGGGAAGCTTTCTTT.

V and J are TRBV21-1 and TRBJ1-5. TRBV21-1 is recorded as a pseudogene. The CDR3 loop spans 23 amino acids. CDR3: CASSTKRIKAGHAGMGRNQPQHF. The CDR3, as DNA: TGTGCCAGCAGCACAAAGCGCATCAAAGCGGGACACGCAGGGATGGGGCGGAATCAGCCCCAGCATTTT.

In nucleotides, the CDR3 is TGTGCCAGCAGTAAGGCCCCGGGACAGGGACCGAACACTGAAGCTTTCTTT. Amino acid sequence: CASSKAPGQGPNTEAFF. The rearrangement links TRBV5-4 to TRBJ1-1; 9 bases fit TRBD1. Germline-derived CDR1 and CDR2 are SGHNT and YYREEE (reference sequence). V lost 5 bases, J lost 1 base, and 12 bases stayed unmatched. This CDR3 comprises 17 residues.

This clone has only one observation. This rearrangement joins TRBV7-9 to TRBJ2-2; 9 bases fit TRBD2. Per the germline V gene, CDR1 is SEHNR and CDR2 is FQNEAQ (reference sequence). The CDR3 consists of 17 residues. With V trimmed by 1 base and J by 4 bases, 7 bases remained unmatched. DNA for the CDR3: TGTGCCAGCAGCTTAGATCTAGCGGGGATGATCACCGGGGAGCTGTTTTTT. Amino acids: CASSLDLAGMITGELFF.

CDR3 DNA sequence: TGTGCCAGCAGCCGAGGACAGGCCTCCGGCTACACCTTC. Protein sequence: CASSRGQASGYTF. The V call is TRBV7-9, the J call TRBJ1-2, with TRBD1 matching 7 bases. J gave up 8 bases and V 5 bases, and 8 bases lay outside the gene matches. Germline values: CDR1 SEHNR, CDR2 FQNEAQ (reference sequence). This CDR3 is built from 13 residues.

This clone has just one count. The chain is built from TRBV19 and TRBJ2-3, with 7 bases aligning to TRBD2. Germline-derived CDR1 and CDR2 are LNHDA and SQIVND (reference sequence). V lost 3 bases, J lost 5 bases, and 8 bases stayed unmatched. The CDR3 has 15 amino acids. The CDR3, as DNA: TGTGCCAGTAGTATCCTCGCAGGACTAGTAGATACGCAGTATTTT. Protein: CASSILAGLVDTQYF. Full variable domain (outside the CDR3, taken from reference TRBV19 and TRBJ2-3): DGGITQSPKYLFRKEGQNVTLSCEQNLNHDAMYWYRQDPGQGLRLIYYSQIVNDFQKGDIAEGYSVSREKKESFPLTVTSAQKNPTAFYLCASSILAGLVDTQYFGPGTRLTVL.

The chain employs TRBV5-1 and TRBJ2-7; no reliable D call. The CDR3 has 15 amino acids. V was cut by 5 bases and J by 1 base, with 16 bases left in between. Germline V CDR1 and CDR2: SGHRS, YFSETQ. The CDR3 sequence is CASSSTDSPSYEQYF. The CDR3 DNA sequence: TGCGCCAGCAGTTCCACCGACTCCCCGTCCTACGAGCAGTACTTC.